The 25 T cell receptor beta chains below were found in one sample sequenced in a study of blood T cell repertoires in COVID-19. Profiled with immunoSEQ multiplex PCR; TCRdb holds only in-frame clones, not every one. The table records a few hundred thousand clones, around nine tenths of them present only once. The sequencing sample was made of PBMCs or T cells enriched from blood (not recorded which). These receptors originate from a woman between 45 and 65 years old who had recovered from COVID-19.

The chain recombines TRBV27 with TRBJ1-1, with a weak D call TRBD1 (6 bases). The CDR3 runs 15 residues. Germline-derived CDR1 and CDR2 are MNHEY and SMNVEV (reference sequence). V lost 7 bases and J 5 bases, leaving 20 bases between the germline ends. In DNA, the CDR3 is TGTGCCAGCAATGGGGCCGCAGGGGTATATACTGAAGCTTTCTTT. Translating gives CASNGAAGVYTEAFF.

V is TRBV19 and J is TRBJ2-5; 8 bases fit TRBD2. The CDR3 contains 15 residues. Germline CDR1 and CDR2: LNHDA and SQIVND (reference sequence). V lost 3 bases and J lost 5; bases outside the gene matches: 8. This chain's CDR3 is CASSIVGGAVETQYF. CDR3 coding DNA: TGTGCCAGTAGTATCGTCGGGGGGGCCGTGGAGACCCAGTACTTC.

The chain joins TRBV19 to TRBJ2-7, with 10 bases lining up with TRBD1. Germline CDR1 and CDR2: LNHDA and SQIVND (reference sequence). J lost 6 bases, V lost 6 bases, and 14 bases had no gene match. The CDR3 consists of 16 residues. This CDR3 reads CASSVRQGAGLGEQYF. The CDR3 DNA is TGTGCCAGTAGCGTTCGACAGGGGGCCGGGTTGGGCGAGCAGTACTTC.

The chain carries TRBV5-1 and TRBJ1-5; no definite D call. The V and J ends lost 0 bases and 3 bases respectively, with 10 bases between them. CDR3 size: 15 residues. Germline assignment: CDR1 SGHRS and CDR2 YFSETQ. CDR3 in amino acids: CASSLVADSNQPQHF. DNA for the CDR3: TGCGCCAGCAGCTTGGTGGCAGATTCCAATCAGCCCCAGCATTTT.

This clone has a single count. The rearrangement joins TRBV7-2 to TRBJ2-1; TRBD2 agrees at 10 bases. Germline loops: CDR1 SGHTA, CDR2 FQGNSA. The CDR3 is 16 amino acids. J gave up 5 bases and V 5 bases, and 9 bases lay outside the gene matches. The CDR3 DNA reads as TGTGCCAGCAGCATACTAGCGGGGACTATCCACAATGAGCAGTTCTTC. It codes for CASSILAGTIHNEQFF.

This chain uses TRBV30 with TRBJ1-1; D is unresolved. The CDR3 covers 14 residues. V gave up 0 bases and J gave up 7 bases, with 15 bases separating them. Looked up from germline, CDR1 is GTSNPN and CDR2 is SVGIG (reference sequence). The CDR3 DNA reads TGTGCCTGGAGTGTACCTGGAGGAAGCAATGAAGCTTTCTTT. Its protein product is CAWSVPGGSNEAFF.

This clone was seen once. The gene calls are TRBV29-1 and TRBJ2-6; 8 positions agree with TRBD1. V trimming: 4 bases; J trimming: 1 base; junction bases outside the gene matches: 9. CDR3 length: 17 amino acids. Germline CDR1 is SQVTM and CDR2 is ANQGSEA. The CDR3 DNA follows: TGCAGCGTTGGACAGGGGACCGGAAGGTCTGGGGCCAACGTCCTGACTTTC. This codes for CSVGQGTGRSGANVLTF. The full variable domain, in which reference TRBV29-1 and TRBJ2-6 provide the parts outside the CDR3, is SAVISQKPSRDICQRGTSLTIQCQVDSQVTMMFWYRQQPGQSLTLIATANQGSEATYESGFVIDKFPISRPNLTFSTLTVSNMSPEDSSIYLCSVGQGTGRSGANVLTFGAGSRLTVL.

This clone showed up just once. This sequence joins TRBV11-1 and TRBJ1-1; 8 bases line up with TRBD1. The germline V gene encodes CDR1 SGHAT and CDR2 FQDESV (reference sequence). The CDR3 spans 14 residues. V shed 5 bases, J shed 7 bases, and the junction held 9 bases outside the gene matches. The CDR3: CASSTNPGTGEAFF. DNA for the CDR3: TGTGCCAGCAGCACAAATCCCGGGACAGGTGAAGCTTTCTTT.

The V and J genes are TRBV30 and TRBJ2-7, with 9 bases fitting TRBD1. After removal of 4 bases from V and 6 bases from J, the junction contained 7 bases not matched to a gene. The CDR3 is 13 amino acids. Germline V gene sequence: CDR1 GTSNPN, CDR2 SVGIG (reference sequence). The chain's CDR3 is CAWTLETGGEQYF. For the CDR3, the DNA is TGTGCCTGGACCCTGGAGACAGGGGGCGAGCAGTACTTC.

The rearrangement links TRBV9 to TRBJ2-7, with a weak D call TRBD1 (6 bases). Trimming left V 4 bases short and J 6 bases short, with 17 bases between. There are 14 residues in the CDR3. The germline CDR1 and CDR2 sequences are SGDLS and YYNGEE. CDR3 in amino acids: CASSFRDIGFEQYF. Written as DNA, the CDR3 is TGTGCCAGCAGCTTTCGGGACATAGGCTTCGAGCAGTACTTC.

The chain has TRBV7-2 and TRBJ2-7, with D possibly matching TRBD2 (7 bases). Between the trimmed V and J ends, which lost 5 bases and 3 bases, there was a span of 14 bases. The length of the CDR3 is 14 residues. Germline V gene lookup returns CDR1 SGHTA and CDR2 FQGNSA. The CDR3 sequence is CASSKERGGYEQYF. For the CDR3, the DNA is TGTGCCAGCAGCAAAGAGAGGGGGGGCTACGAGCAGTACTTC.

J is TRBJ1-4 and V is TRBV2, with D possibly TRBD1 on 6 matching bases. The CDR3 length is 14 residues. Germline V gives CDR1 SNHLY, CDR2 FYNNEI. V was shortened by 4 bases and J by 0 bases, with 6 bases between the two germline ends. DNA of the CDR3: TGTGCCAGCAGTGCAGGGGCAACTAATGAAAAACTGTTTTTT. This gives the protein CASSAGATNEKLFF.

This clone came up a few times. The V call is TRBV9, the J call TRBJ2-5, with TRBD1 as a possible D gene (5 bases). The CDR3 is 14 residues long. Germline V CDR1 and CDR2: SGDLS, YYNGEE. V lost 1 base, J lost 0 bases, and 7 bases lay in between. CDR3 sequence reads: CASSVQGNQETQYF. In DNA, the CDR3 is TGTGCCAGCAGCGTACAGGGTAACCAAGAGACCCAGTACTTC.

The chain employs TRBV18 and TRBJ2-6; D not certain. Germline values: CDR1 KGHSH, CDR2 LQKENI. V was shortened by 3 bases and J by 3 bases, with 3 bases between the two germline ends. The CDR3 contains 13 residues. The CDR3: CASSPNGANVLTF. The CDR3 DNA sequence: TGTGCCAGCTCACCTAATGGGGCCAACGTCCTGACTTTC.

This clone was seen a handful of times. The J gene is TRBJ1-6, the V gene TRBV4-1, with TRBD1 as a possible D gene (5 bases). Germline V gives CDR1 MGHRA, CDR2 YSYEKL. The CDR3 loop spans 17 amino acids. V dropped 0 bases and J dropped 4 bases, with 13 bases sitting between them. The CDR3 loop reads CASSQDLGQGYNSPLHF. DNA of the CDR3: TGCGCCAGCAGCCAAGATCTGGGGCAGGGATATAATTCACCCCTCCACTTT.

The chain combines TRBV6-6 with TRBJ2-7, with 8 bases lining up with TRBD1. This CDR3 is built from 15 residues. The V gene end was trimmed by 5 bases and the J gene end by 2 bases; junction bases not matched to a gene: 8. Germline V gene lookup returns CDR1 MNHNY and CDR2 SVGAGI (reference sequence). The CDR3 spells CASSNRTGWPYEQYF. In DNA form, the CDR3 reads TGTGCCAGCAGTAACAGGACAGGGTGGCCCTACGAGCAGTACTTC.

J is TRBJ2-1 and V is TRBV7-9; 7 nucleotides line up with TRBD2. CDR1 and CDR2 (germline): SEHNR, FQNEAQ (reference sequence). V was clipped by 1 base and J by 3 bases; unmatched bases: 9. This CDR3 is built from 17 residues. CDR3 nucleotide sequence: TGTGCCAGCAGCTTAGAAGGATCCGGACTAGGCTACAATGAGCAGTTCTTC. Protein sequence: CASSLEGSGLGYNEQFF.

This chain joins TRBV3-1 (or the pseudogene TRBV3-2) and TRBJ1-4; no clear D. The CDR3 has 13 residues. CDR1 is LGHDT and CDR2 is YNNKEL in the germline V gene (reference sequence). Trimming took 6 bases from V and 8 from J, leaving 13 bases between them. CDR3 nucleotides: TGTGCCAGCAGTCAATCCGGCGGGGAAAAACTGTTTTTT. Its protein product is CASSQSGGEKLFF.

As for this clone: The CDR3 does not close with the conserved phenylalanine or tryptophan, likely indicating a read error. It is unclear where the CDR3 begins or ends on the DNA, so no DNA is shown, and the CDR3 is as TCRdb lists it. The V and J genes are TRBV6-5 and TRBJ1-2; TRBD1 is the table's D call, not checked against the DNA. Germline assignment: CDR1 MNHEY and CDR2 SVGAGI. The CDR3 length equals 10 residues, ends included. CDR3 region: CASSYRGHPT.

The chain uses TRBV11-3 and TRBJ2-3; TRBD2 aligns across 7 bases. CDR3 length equals 17 residues. Trimming took 0 bases from V and 3 from J; bases not matched to a gene: 9. Germline CDR1 SGHNT, CDR2 YENEEA. In DNA form, the CDR3 reads TGTGCCAGCAGCTTAGACTCGAGGGAGGGGCGGACAGATACGCAGTATTTT. It encodes CASSLDSREGRTDTQYF.

The chain has TRBV2 and TRBJ2-7; tentative D call: TRBD1 (6 bases). V dropped 4 bases and J dropped 2 bases, with 15 bases sitting between them. The CDR3 length is 15 residues. Per germline, CDR1 SNHLY and CDR2 FYNNEI. The DNA for the CDR3 is TGTGCCAGCAGTGTGGGACATACGGCCCCCTACGAGCAGTACTTC. Its protein is CASSVGHTAPYEQYF.

This sequence joins TRBV19 and TRBJ1-4, with TRBD1 matching 7 bases. CDR1 and CDR2 from the germline V gene are LNHDA and SQIVND (reference sequence). CDR3 size: 13 residues. V was clipped by 4 bases and J by 8 bases; unmatched bases: 4. CDR3 in amino acids: CASSRDRREKLFF. The DNA for the CDR3 is TGTGCCAGTAGTAGGGACAGAAGAGAAAAACTGTTTTTT.

J is TRBJ2-1 and V is TRBV5-5, with a weak D call TRBD2 (5 bases). Looked up from germline, CDR1 is SGHKS and CDR2 is YYEKEE (reference sequence). V lost 0 bases and J 0 bases, leaving 10 bases between the germline ends. CDR3 length: 16 residues. The CDR3 sequence is CASSLAPSLSYNEQFF. CDR3 in DNA: TGTGCCAGCAGCTTGGCACCTAGCCTCTCCTACAATGAGCAGTTCTTC.

This chain uses TRBV10-3 with TRBJ2-7; D possibly corresponds to TRBD2 (7 bases). The V and J ends lost 6 bases and 5 bases respectively, with 20 bases between them. Looked up from germline, CDR1 is ENHRY and CDR2 is SYGVKD. The CDR3 sequence is 15 residues long. The CDR3 nucleotides are TGTGCCATCAGCGCAAGGGGGGGGCGGAGAGACGAGCAGTACTTC. Translation: CAISARGGRRDEQYF.

This clone was seen a few times. CDR3 nucleotide sequence: TGTGCCATCGGGACAGGTTACATGAACACTGAAGCTTTCTTT. This codes for CAIGTGYMNTEAFF. This chain uses TRBV10-3 with TRBJ1-1; 8 bases agree with TRBD1. The trim removed 8 bases at V and 0 bases at J, leaving 5 bases unmatched. The CDR3 spans 14 residues. Germline V CDR1 and CDR2: ENHRY, SYGVKD.